The 20 T cell receptor beta chains below were found in one sample sequenced in a study of graft-versus-host responses after intestinal transplantation. TCRdb's copy holds only in-frame clones and misses some; the assay was immunoSEQ multiplex PCR. The repertoire holds about 97,000 clones, 75% to 95% seen once, with about 15% in the top ten. The starting material was PBMCs, obtained approximately 420 days after intestinal transplant. The receptors were sampled from a human patient who received an intestinal transplant, so some T cells may come from the graft donor.

The chain recombines TRBV25-1 with TRBJ1-4; D ambiguous. Germline loops: CDR1 MGHDK, CDR2 SYGVNS. With 6 bases removed from V and 8 bases from J, the gap between germline ends came to 13 bases. The CDR3 has 13 residues. The CDR3 nucleotides are TGTGCCAGCAGCCGGGCCAAATCAGAAAAACTGTTTTTT. It codes for CASSRAKSEKLFF.

This CDR3 reads CASSGAAYNQPQHF. The CDR3 DNA follows: TGTGCCAGCAGTGGGGCCGCATACAATCAGCCCCAGCATTTT. J is TRBJ1-5 and V is TRBV27, with D possibly matching TRBD1 (5 bases). The CDR3 covers 14 residues. V dropped 5 bases and J dropped 3 bases, with 11 bases sitting between them. Looked up from germline, CDR1 is MNHEY and CDR2 is SMNVEV (reference sequence).

V gene TRBV9 combines with J gene TRBJ2-4; 10 bases line up with TRBD2. Looked up from germline, CDR1 is SGDLS and CDR2 is YYNGEE. This CDR3 is 16 amino acids long. The J segment lost 6 bases and the V segment lost 4 bases, leaving 10 bases of the junction unmatched. CDR3 in DNA: TGTGCCAGCAGCCCGCCCGCTAGCGGGGGCCTAAACATTCAGTACTTC. It encodes CASSPPASGGLNIQYF.

The chain recombines TRBV5-4 with TRBJ2-7, with D possibly TRBD1 on 6 matching bases. With 3 bases removed from V and 0 bases from J, the gap between germline ends came to 7 bases. The CDR3 totals 13 residues. Germline V gene data show CDR1 as SGHNT and CDR2 as YYREEE (reference sequence). The chain's CDR3 is CASSWGLSYEQYF. The CDR3 DNA follows: TGTGCCAGCAGCTGGGGGCTCTCCTACGAGCAGTACTTC.

The chain recombines TRBV10-1 with TRBJ2-3, with 8 bases fitting TRBD2. CDR3 length: 14 residues. After removal of 4 bases from V and 4 bases from J, the junction contained 4 bases not matched to a gene. Germline loops: CDR1 WNHNN, CDR2 SYGVQD (reference sequence). The CDR3 bases are TGCGCCAGCAGTGCGGGGACTAGTGCAGATACGCAGTATTTT. Translating gives CASSAGTSADTQYF.

The chain joins TRBV7-9 to TRBJ2-2; D not resolved. The CDR3 contains 13 residues. Trimming removed 0 bases at V and 7 bases at J, with 6 bases between. Per germline, CDR1 SEHNR and CDR2 FQNEAQ (reference sequence). The DNA for the CDR3 is TGTGCCAGCAGCTTAGCGAATGGCGGGGAGCTGTTTTTT. This codes for CASSLANGGELFF.

The rearrangement joins TRBV7-9 to TRBJ2-1, with D maybe TRBD1 (5 bases). The CDR3 is 15 amino acids. The V and J ends lost 7 bases and 5 bases respectively, with 18 bases between them. The V gene's germline CDR1 is SEHNR and CDR2 FQNEAQ (reference sequence). DNA of the CDR3: TGTGCCAGCAAGGGGCCCGTATGGAGTAACAATGAGCAGTTCTTC. This codes for CASKGPVWSNNEQFF.

The J gene is TRBJ2-5, the V gene TRBV19, with D perhaps matching TRBD1 (5 bases). CDR1 LNHDA and CDR2 SQIVND come from the germline V gene (reference sequence). Trimming cost V 5 bases and J 5 bases, with 15 bases left between them. The CDR3 totals 14 residues. The CDR3 DNA reads TGTGCCAGTAGTCGGTGGGGCGAAGATGAGACCCAGTACTTC. It encodes CASSRWGEDETQYF.

This clone was picked up one time. The chain is built from TRBV29-1 and TRBJ1-2; D is uncertain. Per the germline V gene, CDR1 is SQVTM and CDR2 is ANQGSEA. CDR3 size: 13 residues. The ends were cut back, 5 bases at V and 8 bases at J, with 18 bases in the middle. The CDR3 DNA reads as TGCAGCGTTCCCCCAGGCCCCCTGTGGGGCTACACCTTC. It codes for CSVPPGPLWGYTF.

This chain connects TRBV6-5 to TRBJ1-1; the match to TRBD1 covers 7 bases. The CDR3 consists of 15 residues. Trimming took 2 bases from V and 4 from J; bases not matched to a gene: 7. Germline lookup yields CDR1 MNHEY and CDR2 SVGAGI. The CDR3 protein is CASSYIGSGGTEAFF. The CDR3 DNA reads TGTGCCAGCAGTTACATCGGGTCAGGGGGCACTGAAGCTTTCTTT.

V is TRBV13 and J is TRBJ1-3; D is unclear. This CDR3 is built from 14 residues. V lost 0 bases to trimming and J lost 0 bases, with 3 bases between them. The V gene's germline CDR1 is PRHDT and CDR2 FYEKMQ (reference sequence). The DNA of the CDR3 is TGTGCCAGCAGCTTAGGAATCTCTGGAAACACCATATATTTT. Translating gives CASSLGISGNTIYF. The whole variable domain, remainder taken from reference TRBV13 and TRBJ1-3, is AAGVIQSPRHLIKEKRETATLKCYPIPRHDTVYWYQQGPGQDPQFLISFYEKMQSDKGSIPDRFSAQQFSDYHSELNMSSLELGDSALYFCASSLGISGNTIYFGEGSWLTVV.

The rearrangement links TRBV2 to TRBJ1-5, with D possibly TRBD1 on 5 matching bases. Trimming took off 7 bases at V and 4 bases at J, with 11 bases between the two ends. This CDR3 comprises 13 residues. In germline, CDR1 is SNHLY, CDR2 FYNNEI. The CDR3 region has the DNA TGTGCCAGCATTGGGACGGAGAATCAGCCCCAGCATTTT. It codes for CASIGTENQPQHF. The variable domain in full, with the rest retrieved from reference TRBV2 and TRBJ1-5, is EPEVTQTPSHQVTQMGQEVILRCVPISNHLYFYWYRQILGQKVEFLVSFYNNEISEKSEIFDDQFSVERPDGSNFTLKIRSTKLEDSAMYFCASIGTENQPQHFGDGTRLSIL.

The CDR3 reads CASRMAGTEAFF. The CDR3 DNA sequence: TGTGCCAGCAGGATGGCGGGGACTGAAGCTTTCTTT. The chain couples TRBV2 to TRBJ1-1, with D hard to call. Germline CDR1 reads SNHLY; CDR2 reads FYNNEI. V dropped 6 bases and J dropped 5 bases, with 10 bases sitting between them. This CDR3 contains 12 residues.

J is TRBJ2-7 and V is TRBV11-2; 9 positions agree with TRBD2. The CDR3 runs 15 residues. V shed 3 bases and J 4 bases; nucleotides not matched to a gene: 7. Germline V gene data show CDR1 as SGHAT and CDR2 as FQNNGV. In DNA, the CDR3 is TGTGCCAGCAGCTTCGCGGGGGGGCCTTGGTACGAGCAGTACTTC. This translates into CASSFAGGPWYEQYF.

The chain has TRBV9 and TRBJ2-7, with 9 bases aligning to TRBD2. J lost 4 bases, V lost 3 bases, and 5 bases had no gene match. The CDR3 covers 14 residues. Germline V lookup: CDR1 SGDLS, CDR2 YYNGEE. CDR3: CASSGAGGPYEQYF. CDR3 coding DNA: TGTGCCAGCAGCGGTGCGGGGGGGCCATACGAGCAGTACTTC.

The chain is built from TRBV7-6 and TRBJ1-1; 7 nucleotides agree with TRBD1. The V segment lost 5 bases and the J segment 8 bases; nucleotides outside the gene matches: 17. There are 16 residues in the CDR3. Germline CDR1 reads SGHVS; CDR2 reads FNYEAQ. The CDR3 bases are TGTGCCAGCAGCCAGGGAAGACAGGGCCTTAGGGGAGAAGCTTTCTTT. It encodes CASSQGRQGLRGEAFF. Variable domain in full (rest from reference TRBV7-6 and TRBJ1-1): GAGVSQSPRYKVTKRGQDVALRCDPISGHVSLYWYRQALGQGPEFLTYFNYEAQQDKSGLPNDRFSAERPEGSISTLTIQRTEQRDSAMYRCASSQGRQGLRGEAFFGQGTRLTVV.

The CDR3 DNA sequence: TGTGCCAGCAGCCCTTCTGCCCAGACCTACAATGAGCAGTTCTTC. Encoded protein: CASSPSAQTYNEQFF. V and J are TRBV5-4 and TRBJ2-1, with D uncertain. This CDR3 contains 15 residues. Trimming took off 4 bases at V and 2 bases at J, with 13 bases between the two ends. Germline CDR1 SGHNT, CDR2 YYREEE (reference sequence).

The rearrangement uses TRBV5-4 and TRBJ2-1, with 8 bases fitting TRBD2. The CDR3 loop spans 13 amino acids. In germline, CDR1 is SGHNT, CDR2 YYREEE (reference sequence). Trimming cost V 4 bases and J 6 bases; bases outside gene matches: 3. The CDR3, as DNA: TGTGCCAGCAGCCGGGGGGGGTCCAATGAGCAGTTCTTC. Residues: CASSRGGSNEQFF. The entire variable domain, with the rest obtained from reference TRBV5-4 and TRBJ2-1, is as follows: ETGVTQSPTHLIKTRGQQVTLRCSSQSGHNTVSWYQQALGQGPQFIFQYYREEENGRGNFPPRFSGLQFPNYSSELNVNALELDDSALYLCASSRGGSNEQFFGPGTRLTVL.

The CDR3: CASSFLTGSPYEQYF. The CDR3, as DNA: TGTGCCAGCAGCTTCCTGACAGGGTCCCCCTACGAGCAGTACTTC. V is TRBV13 and J is TRBJ2-7; TRBD1 matches 7 bases. The CDR3 has 15 amino acids. Trimming removed 3 bases from V and 2 bases from J; junction bases left unmatched: 7. From germline, CDR1 is PRHDT and CDR2 FYEKMQ (reference sequence).

This clone was seen only once. The CDR3 region is CASSLLWGEGQPQHF. DNA of the CDR3: TGCGCCAGCAGCCTCCTATGGGGGGAAGGGCAGCCCCAGCATTTT. The V call is TRBV4-1, the J call TRBJ1-5, with D possibly being TRBD1 (5 bases). Trimming stripped 4 bases from V and 7 bases from J, with 17 bases between. The CDR3 extends over 15 amino acids. Germline V gene sequence: CDR1 MGHRA, CDR2 YSYEKL.